Listed below are T cell receptor beta chains from one sample, sequenced in a study of blood T cell repertoires in COVID-19. Repertoires were generated with immunoSEQ multiplex PCR, while TCRdb's copy carries only in-frame clones and drops some. The table includes approximately 490,000 clones, approximately 91% detected once. The specimen sequenced was PBMCs or T cells enriched from blood (not recorded which). These receptors came from a woman in her sixties or seventies who had recovered from COVID-19. Each CDR3 is given without its conserved first and last residue.

j_gene | v_gene | CDR3aa
TRBJ1-3 | TRBV4-2 | ASSPDSNSGNTIY
TRBJ1-5 | TRBV30 | AWMRTGGNQPQH
TRBJ2-3 | TRBV5-8 | ASSLEGERY
TRBJ1-2 | TRBV4-2 | ASSQDRSPYNGYT
TRBJ2-3 | TRBV29-1 | SVERGTDTQY
TRBJ2-1 | TRBV7-9 | ASTPRGAGLNEQF
TRBJ2-3 | TRBV18 | ASSPKPASGGSSTDTQY
TRBJ2-5 | TRBV18 | ASSPPLGTGGGETQY
TRBJ1-6 | TRBV6-5 | ASSYAGAYNSPLH
TRBJ1-1 | TRBV19 | ASSIPGHLNTEAF
TRBJ1-1 | TRBV5-1 | ASSFTGGAGEAF
TRBJ2-5 | TRBV7-2 | ASSLDGRIYQETQY
TRBJ2-6 | TRBV7-9 | ASSQGLGMVSGANVLT
TRBJ1-4 | TRBV6-1 | ASSAGQLSTNEKLF
TRBJ2-1 | TRBV7-9 | ASSPRPHPGTPPRGEQF
TRBJ2-2 | TRBV5-1 | ASSLRINLGPGELF
TRBJ2-5 | TRBV6-5 | ASSPGGTEGIEY
TRBJ1-2 | TRBV14 | ASSQDGTGLLYGYT
TRBJ1-5 | TRBV28 | ASSLTLPGQGSNQPQH
TRBJ2-3 | TRBV7-2 | ASSLSTGEDTQY
TRBJ2-3 | TRBV7-6 | ASRPTGQGTQY
TRBJ2-3 | TRBV19 | ASSGSTDTQY
TRBJ1-5 | TRBV27 | ASSDRGRGNQPQH
TRBJ2-3 | TRBV7-6 | ASRRDYTDTQY
TRBJ2-7 | TRBV2 | ASSEDRNYEQY
TRBJ1-1 | TRBV28 | ASSFPLGGSTEAF
TRBJ1-6 | TRBV19 | ASSRTFGSPLH
TRBJ1-5 | TRBV2 | ASSDTDRSQPQH
TRBJ1-1 | TRBV29-1 | SVVTGVNTEAF
TRBJ2-3 | TRBV11-3 | ASSLGLAGSTDTQY
TRBJ2-5 | TRBV2 | ASRREAGGPQETQY
TRBJ1-2 | TRBV9 | ASSLQDYGYT
TRBJ2-1 | TRBV29-1 | SVNRGSYNEQF
TRBJ2-2 | TRBV9 | ASSPKSGGDTGELF
TRBJ1-2 | TRBV3-1/TRBV3-2 | ASSRDRGSGYT
TRBJ2-7 | TRBV5-4 | ASSLDRGEQY
TRBJ1-6 | TRBV6-5 | ASSPGTNSPLH
TRBJ1-3 | TRBV29-1 | SVEDSGPGVGNTIY
TRBJ1-2 | TRBV5-4 | ASSFLHEQGRYGYT
TRBJ2-7 | TRBV27 | ASSPTQAGEQY
TRBJ1-1 | TRBV9 | ASSVATRTGHTEAF
TRBJ1-2 | TRBV5-1 | ASSLGQGLYGYT
TRBJ2-1 | TRBV28 | ASSPLTGGSYNEQF
TRBJ1-5 | TRBV10-3 | AISEDTGGQPQH
TRBJ2-1 | TRBV5-1 | ASSVTGTGAYNEQF
TRBJ1-6 | TRBV27 | ASSLTGGYNSPLH
TRBJ2-3 | TRBV7-9 | ASSLGDRGGTDTQY
TRBJ2-1 | TRBV14 | ASRRSGGGPSYNEQF